One sample yielded the 26 T cell receptor beta chains listed below, sequenced in a study of circulating and synovial CD4+ cells in juvenile arthritis. Repertoires were generated with immunoSEQ multiplex PCR, while TCRdb's copy carries only in-frame clones and drops some. The profile shows about 30,000 clones, over 85% of them singletons. Sequenced material: CD4+ T cells from blood. The receptors were sampled from a human donor with juvenile idiopathic arthritis.

This clone turned up a few times. The chain recombines TRBV5-4 with TRBJ1-1, with D uncertain. The CDR3 consists of 13 residues. The ends were cut back, 5 bases at V and 1 base at J, with 9 bases in the middle. Germline V gene data show CDR1 as SGHNT and CDR2 as YYREEE (reference sequence). The CDR3 spells CASSIDKNTEAFF. Written as DNA, the CDR3 is TGTGCCAGCAGTATCGACAAGAACACTGAAGCTTTCTTT.

This chain connects TRBV27 to TRBJ1-4; 7 positions match TRBD1. The CDR3 extends over 14 amino acids. Per the germline V gene, CDR1 is MNHEY and CDR2 is SMNVEV (reference sequence). V was clipped by 0 bases and J by 7 bases; unmatched bases: 2. The CDR3 sequence is CASSLSTGVEKLFF. The DNA for the CDR3 is TGTGCCAGCAGTTTATCTACAGGGGTTGAAAAACTGTTTTTT.

The rearrangement links TRBV6-1 to TRBJ1-5; no reliable D call. CDR1 and CDR2 from the germline V gene are MNHNS and SASEGT. The ends were cut back, 6 bases at V and 1 base at J, with 13 bases in the middle. CDR3 length: 15 residues. DNA for the CDR3: TGTGCCAGCAGACCGGGGATTTCGAGCAATCAGCCCCAGCATTTT. It translates to CASRPGISSNQPQHF.

The CDR3 reads CSRKGTANTEAFF. The CDR3 region has the DNA TGCTCCCGAAAGGGGACAGCGAACACTGAAGCTTTCTTT. The chain couples TRBV10-1 to TRBJ1-1; 7 nucleotides line up with TRBD1. Germline V gives CDR1 WNHNN, CDR2 SYGVQD (reference sequence). The CDR3 is made up of 13 amino acids.

This chain connects TRBV19 to TRBJ1-4; 7 bases are a match to TRBD1. This CDR3 has 15 residues. Germline CDR1 is LNHDA and CDR2 is SQIVND (reference sequence). Trimming at V came to 7 bases and at J to 0 bases, leaving 5 bases not matched to a gene. The chain's CDR3 is CASTRTGATNEKLFF. The CDR3 DNA reads as TGTGCCAGTACCCGGACAGGTGCAACTAATGAAAAACTGTTTTTT.

The chain combines TRBV10-3 with TRBJ2-7, with D tentatively TRBD2 (7 bases). The V end was cut by 7 bases, the J end by 0 bases, with 13 bases between. Germline loops: CDR1 ENHRY, CDR2 SYGVKD. This CDR3 region has 14 residues. CDR3 protein: CAITRGGSSYEQYF. The CDR3 bases are TGTGCCATCACCAGGGGCGGGAGCTCCTACGAGCAGTACTTC.

The J gene is TRBJ2-7, the V gene TRBV7-9; the D gene is possibly TRBD2 (6 bases). The length of the CDR3 is 11 residues. Germline V gene sequence: CDR1 SEHNR, CDR2 FQNEAQ (reference sequence). The V end was cut by 5 bases, the J end by 6 bases, with 8 bases between. In DNA form, the CDR3 reads TGTGCCAGCAGCCCGCGGGGCGAGCAGTACTTC. Encoded protein: CASSPRGEQYF. Variable domain in full (rest from reference TRBV7-9 and TRBJ2-7): DTGVSQNPRHKITKRGQNVTFRCDPISEHNRLYWYRQTLGQGPEFLTYFQNEAQLEKSRLLSDRFSAERPKGSFSTLEIQRTEQGDSAMYLCASSPRGEQYFGPGTRLTVT.

The rearrangement links TRBV15 to TRBJ2-5, with TRBD2 matching 8 bases. The CDR3 extends over 14 amino acids. The germline CDR1 and CDR2 sequences are LNHNV and YYDKDF (reference sequence). V shed 5 bases, J shed 4 bases, and the junction held 6 bases outside the gene matches. Here the CDR3 reads CATSPGLAGETQYF. The DNA of the CDR3 is TGTGCCACCAGCCCAGGGCTAGCGGGAGAGACCCAGTACTTC. Supplemented by reference TRBV15 and TRBJ2-5, the full variable domain reads DAMVIQNPRYQVTQFGKPVTLSCSQTLNHNVMYWYQQKSSQAPKLLFHYYDKDFNNEADTPDNFQSRRPNTSFCFLDIRSPGLGDTAMYLCATSPGLAGETQYFGPGTRLLVL.

CDR3 in amino acids: CASSARRGGGTEAFF. The CDR3, as DNA: TGTGCCAGCAGCGCCCGGAGAGGGGGGGGAACTGAAGCTTTCTTT. The chain has TRBV7-9 and TRBJ1-1; TRBD1 is a possible D gene (6 bases). The CDR3 sequence is 15 residues long. Germline CDR1 reads SEHNR; CDR2 reads FQNEAQ (reference sequence). The germline V and J ends were trimmed by 5 bases and 5 bases, with 18 bases remaining between them.

This chain uses TRBV19 with TRBJ1-1; D gene ambiguous. In germline, CDR1 is LNHDA, CDR2 SQIVND (reference sequence). V lost 5 bases and J lost 5, with 15 bases in between. The CDR3 is 14 amino acids. The CDR3 reads CASSASGRGTEAFF. The CDR3 nucleotides are TGTGCCAGTAGTGCCTCGGGGAGAGGGACTGAAGCTTTCTTT.

This clone was detected only once. The chain is built from TRBV9 and TRBJ2-1, with 8 positions matching TRBD1. The ends lost 0 bases at V and 9 bases at J; junction bases unmatched: 8. The CDR3 length is 15 residues. Germline CDR1 is SGDLS and CDR2 is YYNGEE. Here the CDR3 reads CASSVEGQGAGEQFF. The DNA for the CDR3 is TGTGCCAGCAGCGTAGAGGGGCAGGGGGCGGGTGAGCAGTTCTTC. Looking up the rest from reference TRBV9 and TRBJ2-1 gives the full variable domain: DSGVTQTPKHLITATGQRVTLRCSPRSGDLSVYWYQQSLDQGLQFLIQYYNGEERAKGNILERFSAQQFPDLHSELNLSSLELGDSALYFCASSVEGQGAGEQFFGPGTRLTVL.

The chain employs TRBV5-1 and TRBJ2-5; D is perhaps TRBD1 (6 bases). CDR1 SGHRS and CDR2 YFSETQ come from the germline V gene. There are 13 residues in the CDR3. V dropped 3 bases and J dropped 5 bases, with 11 bases sitting between them. CDR3 sequence: CASSSQGWETQYF. In nucleotides, the CDR3 is TGCGCCAGCAGCTCACAGGGTTGGGAGACCCAGTACTTC.

The chain has TRBV7-9 and TRBJ2-2; D is possibly TRBD1 (6 bases). Germline values: CDR1 SEHNR, CDR2 FQNEAQ (reference sequence). The V and J ends lost 1 base and 4 bases respectively, with 10 bases between them. There are 15 residues in the CDR3. The DNA of the CDR3 is TGTGCCAGCAGCTTAGACGGACAGCCCACCGGGGAGCTGTTTTTT. Residues: CASSLDGQPTGELFF.

The chain uses TRBV2 and TRBJ2-5, with D perhaps matching TRBD2 (5 bases). The germline gives CDR1 SNHLY, CDR2 FYNNEI. The CDR3 extends over 16 amino acids. The germline V and J ends were trimmed by 5 bases and 1 base, with 17 bases remaining between them. CDR3 bases: TGTGCCAGCAGTCCAATTAGACGGGGTAGCCAAGAGACCCAGTACTTC. Translation: CASSPIRRGSQETQYF.

V gene TRBV7-9 combines with J gene TRBJ2-7; the match to TRBD1 covers 8 bases. CDR3 size: 14 residues. Trimming cost V 5 bases and J 3 bases; bases outside gene matches: 6. Germline V gives CDR1 SEHNR, CDR2 FQNEAQ (reference sequence). In nucleotides, the CDR3 is TGTGCCAGCAGCCTAGGACAGGGAGACTACGAGCAGTACTTC. Translated: CASSLGQGDYEQYF.

The chain is built from TRBV6-1 and TRBJ1-5; D ambiguous. The CDR3 is 11 residues long. Germline assignment: CDR1 MNHNS and CDR2 SASEGT. Trimming pared 6 bases from V and 4 bases from J, leaving 4 bases between. The CDR3 region is CASSPNQPQHF. The CDR3 DNA sequence: TGTGCCAGCAGCCCAAATCAGCCCCAGCATTTT.

The chain's CDR3 is CASSGAGANPYGYTF. In DNA, the CDR3 is TGTGCCAGCAGTGGTGCAGGGGCCAACCCCTATGGCTACACCTTC. This chain uses TRBV25-1 with TRBJ1-2; D perhaps matches TRBD1 (6 bases). The CDR3 has 15 amino acids. Germline values: CDR1 MGHDK, CDR2 SYGVNS. V was clipped by 4 bases and J by 4 bases, with 16 bases between them.

In this sample, this clone turned up once. Sequence at one end of the junction differs from germline and may be a read error. This chain links TRBV7-9 with TRBJ1-4; 8 nucleotides agree with TRBD1. The CDR3 consists of 16 residues. Germline CDR1 reads SEHNR; CDR2 reads FQNEAQ (reference sequence). Here the CDR3 DNA reads TGTGCCAGCAGGTTAGGACAGGGAGCAACTAATGAAAAACTGTTTTTT. Encoded protein: CASRLGQGATNEKLFF.

Note on this clone: Mismatch with germline at one junction end may stem from a read error. This chain joins TRBV28 and TRBJ2-7; possible D gene TRBD1, 6 bases. Looked up from germline, CDR1 is MDHEN and CDR2 is SYDVKM. This CDR3 is built from 14 residues. In DNA, the CDR3 is TGTGCCAGCAGTTATAGCAGGGGAGAGTTGAAAAGCCACTTC. Encoded protein: CASSYSRGELKSHF. Together with reference TRBV28 and TRBJ2-7, the CDR3 gives the full variable domain: DVKVTQSSRYLVKRTGEKVFLECVQDMDHENMFWYRQDPGLGLRLIYFSYDVKMKEKGDIPEGYSVSREKKERFSLILESASTNQTSMYLCASSYSRGELKSHFGPGTRLTVT.

The chain combines TRBV27 with TRBJ1-4, with D possibly TRBD1 on 6 matching bases. The CDR3 contains 17 residues. Germline V gene data show CDR1 as MNHEY and CDR2 as SMNVEV (reference sequence). Trimming removed 3 bases from V and 5 bases from J, with 19 bases in between. CDR3 residues: CASSFSRAGASNEKLFF. The DNA for the CDR3 is TGTGCCAGCAGTTTTAGCCGCGCAGGGGCGAGCAATGAAAAACTGTTTTTT.

The J gene is TRBJ2-7, the V gene TRBV11-2; no firm D call. The CDR3 sequence is 12 residues long. Per the germline V gene, CDR1 is SGHAT and CDR2 is FQNNGV. Trimming removed 0 bases at V and 4 bases at J, with 4 bases between. CDR3 DNA sequence: TGTGCCAGCAGCTTAGACCCATACGAGCAGTACTTC. The encoded protein is CASSLDPYEQYF.

The CDR3 is CSVDRNNYGYTF. The CDR3 DNA follows: TGCAGCGTTGACAGGAATAACTATGGCTACACCTTC. The gene calls are TRBV29-1 and TRBJ1-2, with D unresolved. The CDR3 has 12 residues. Germline CDR1 is SQVTM and CDR2 is ANQGSEA. Between the trimmed V and J ends, which lost 3 bases and 1 base, there was a span of 6 bases.

Only a few counts were recorded for this clone. The chain couples TRBV7-4 to TRBJ1-2; TRBD1 is a possible D gene (6 bases). CDR1 SGHVT and CDR2 SQSDAQ come from the germline V gene. This CDR3 is built from 15 residues. CDR3 sequence reads: CGTRPGTPESNGYTF. The CDR3 nucleotides read TGTGGTACGCGCCCCGGGACACCTGAGAGTAATGGCTACACCTTC. The whole variable domain, remainder taken from reference TRBV7-4 and TRBJ1-2, is GAGVSQSPRYKVAKRGRDVALRCDSISGHVTLYWYRQTLGQGSEVLTYSQSDAQRDKSGRPSGRFSAERPERSVSTLKIQRTEQGDSAVYLCGTRPGTPESNGYTFGSGTRLTVV.

To note about this clone: In the same sample, other DNA sequences code for this CDR3. The rearrangement joins TRBV19 to TRBJ2-1, with 9 bases identical to TRBD2. This CDR3 contains 16 residues. Trimming at V came to 5 bases and at J to 5 bases, leaving 10 bases not matched to a gene. Germline V gives CDR1 LNHDA, CDR2 SQIVND (reference sequence). The CDR3 region is CASSLGLAGSHNEQFF. The CDR3 coding sequence is TGTGCCAGTAGTTTGGGACTAGCAGGAAGTCACAATGAGCAGTTCTTC.

DNA for the CDR3: TGTGCCAGCAGCTTGCCCCTCGGAGGGGCGACTGAAGCTTTCTTT. Translation gives CASSLPLGGATEAFF. This chain uses TRBV5-6 with TRBJ1-1, with D perhaps matching TRBD1 (5 bases). The CDR3 covers 15 residues. Germline V gene sequence: CDR1 SGHDT, CDR2 YYEEEE. The V end lost 1 base, the J end lost 5 bases, and 15 bases lay between the germline ends. The full variable domain, rest sourced from reference TRBV5-6 and TRBJ1-1, is DAGVTQSPTHLIKTRGQQVTLRCSPKSGHDTVSWYQQALGQGPQFIFQYYEEEERQRGNFPDRFSGHQFPNYSSELNVNALLLGDSALYLCASSLPLGGATEAFFGQGTRLTVV.

V is TRBV5-4 and J is TRBJ2-7, with 9 nucleotides matching TRBD2. The CDR3 is 17 amino acids. With 0 bases clipped from V and 5 bases from J, the junction kept 12 bases outside the gene matches. Germline-derived CDR1 and CDR2 are SGHNT and YYREEE (reference sequence). The CDR3: CASSLALAGALNDEQYF. The CDR3, as DNA: TGTGCCAGCAGCTTGGCCTTAGCGGGAGCCCTTAACGACGAGCAGTACTTC.